The source of this TCR beta chain is a study of T cells after yellow fever vaccination. This CDR3 contains 16 residues. The junction had 9 bases not matched to a gene; V was cut back by 4 bases and J by 3 bases. CDR1 MNHEY and CDR2 SMNVEV come from the germline V gene (reference sequence). TCRdb re-called the 5' RACE reads through MiXCR, storing one row per CDR3 protein. Of some 320,000 distinct CDR3 sequences listed, around 4.5% were seen once; the top ten hold around 19%. About this clonotype: The antigen is unknown.

Study observations and caveats: The CD4 and CD8 compartments had a small share of their clonotypes in common.

Sequenced material: PBMCs, taken 15 days after the yellow fever booster vaccination. The chain is built from TRBV27 and TRBJ1-5; 7 bases fit TRBD1. The receptor comes from a man younger than 35 who received the YFV17D yellow fever vaccine. In DNA form, the CDR3 reads TGTGCCAGCAGTTCCACCTACAGGGGTTTCAATCAGCCCCAGCATTTT. Translating it yields CASSSTYRGFNQPQHF.